Below are 21 T cell receptor beta chains sequenced from a single sample in a study of cytomegalovirus exposure and HLA in healthy donors. PCR primers comprised 60 Vbeta and 13 Jbeta primers. Assay used: immunoSEQ multiplex PCR; TCRdb lists only in-frame clones, some missing. The sample carries 70,000 to 90,000 clones, roughly 70% recorded once. Sequencing used PBMCs. The receptor set was obtained from a man in his sixties in good health and CMV-seropositive.

The chain has TRBV29-1 and TRBJ2-7; D is unclear. The V end was cut by 0 bases, the J end by 0 bases, with 15 bases between. This CDR3 is 16 amino acids long. Germline CDR1 and CDR2: SQVTM and ANQGSEA. The CDR3 DNA reads TGCAGCGTTGAAGATGAAGCGTCTGGCCTCTCCTACGAGCAGTACTTC. It specifies CSVEDEASGLSYEQYF.

This chain links TRBV6-5 with TRBJ1-2; D gene ambiguous. The CDR3 length is 13 residues. V was clipped by 2 bases and J by 7 bases, with 11 bases between them. Germline V gene lookup returns CDR1 MNHEY and CDR2 SVGAGI. The CDR3 sequence: CASSYRGIGGYTF. As DNA, the CDR3 is TGTGCCAGCAGTTACCGAGGAATTGGTGGCTACACCTTC.

This chain joins TRBV5-1 and TRBJ1-4, with 8 bases identical to TRBD1. The germline CDR1 and CDR2 sequences are SGHRS and YFSETQ. J gave up 5 bases and V 2 bases, and 5 bases lay outside the gene matches. CDR3 length: 15 residues. The CDR3 DNA follows: TGCGCCAGCAGCTTTCAGGGGGCGAAAAATGAAAAACTGTTTTTT. Protein product: CASSFQGAKNEKLFF.

This chain connects TRBV11-2 to TRBJ2-1; TRBD2 agrees at 7 bases. Germline V lookup: CDR1 SGHAT, CDR2 FQNNGV. J gave up 9 bases and V 5 bases, and 13 bases lay outside the gene matches. This CDR3 comprises 15 residues. The CDR3 region has the DNA TGTGCCAGCAGCCCAAATGCCGGGGGAGGGAGTGAGCAGTTCTTC. Translating gives CASSPNAGGGSEQFF. The variable domain in full, completed from reference TRBV11-2 and TRBJ2-1, reads EAGVAQSPRYKIIEKRQSVAFWCNPISGHATLYWYQQILGQGPKLLIQFQNNGVVDDSQLPKDRFSAERLKGVDSTLKIQPAKLEDSAVYLCASSPNAGGGSEQFFGPGTRLTVL.

V is TRBV7-2 and J is TRBJ1-2; tentatively, D is TRBD1 (6 bases). Trimming removed 2 bases from V and 0 bases from J, with 10 bases in between. This CDR3 is 15 amino acids long. Germline V CDR1 and CDR2: SGHTA, FQGNSA. CDR3: CASSLRTATNYGYTF. The CDR3 DNA reads as TGTGCCAGCAGCTTAAGGACAGCAACTAACTATGGCTACACCTTC.

This clone was recorded only once. This chain connects TRBV19 to TRBJ1-5; 7 bases are a match to TRBD1. Germline V gene data show CDR1 as LNHDA and CDR2 as SQIVND (reference sequence). V was pared by 7 bases and J by 2 bases, with 11 bases of the junction left unmatched. The CDR3 consists of 16 residues. This CDR3 is CASTRTGGDGNQPQHF. DNA for the CDR3: TGTGCCAGTACTAGGACAGGAGGCGACGGCAATCAGCCCCAGCATTTT.

The V gene is TRBV6-1, the J gene TRBJ1-1; 8 nucleotides agree with TRBD1. V was pared by 8 bases and J by 4 bases, with 9 bases of the junction left unmatched. This CDR3 has 14 amino acids. Germline CDR1 reads MNHNS; CDR2 reads SASEGT. The CDR3 nucleotides are TGTGCCAGCCGACAACAGGGGGTGGTCACTGAAGCTTTCTTT. Its protein product is CASRQQGVVTEAFF.

The gene calls are TRBV6-5 and TRBJ1-2; 9 nucleotides match TRBD1. Trimming took 2 bases from V and 8 from J; bases not matched to a gene: 6. Germline V gene lookup returns CDR1 MNHEY and CDR2 SVGAGI. This CDR3 contains 14 residues. The CDR3 coding sequence is TGTGCCAGCAGTTACACAGGGGGCCTTGGCGGCTACACCTTC. Protein product: CASSYTGGLGGYTF.

The chain joins TRBV5-1 to TRBJ1-4; D gene uncertain. The V gene lost 4 bases and the J gene lost 0 bases, with 4 bases spanning the gap. In germline, CDR1 is SGHRS, CDR2 YFSETQ. The CDR3 is made up of 13 amino acids. DNA of the CDR3: TGCGCCAGCAGCCTTGCAACTAATGAAAAACTGTTTTTT. Amino acid sequence: CASSLATNEKLFF.

The chain joins TRBV10-2 to TRBJ1-2; a possible D gene is TRBD1 (6 bases). V shed 0 bases and J shed 5 bases, with 7 bases lying between them. The CDR3 runs to 13 residues. CDR1 is WSHSY, CDR2 SAAADI, per germline. CDR3 in amino acids: CASSESQGYGYTF. The CDR3 nucleotides are TGCGCCAGCAGTGAGTCCCAGGGGTATGGCTACACCTTC.

J is TRBJ2-3 and V is TRBV10-3; D not resolved. V was cut by 4 bases and J by 4 bases, with 12 bases left in between. CDR1 and CDR2 from the germline V gene are ENHRY and SYGVKD. The CDR3 is 14 amino acids. CDR3 in amino acids: CAISGSLDPDTQYF. The CDR3 DNA follows: TGTGCCATCAGTGGATCTCTAGATCCAGATACGCAGTATTTT.

The rearrangement uses TRBV2 and TRBJ1-1; TRBD1 matches 8 bases. Germline-derived CDR1 and CDR2 are SNHLY and FYNNEI. V shed 6 bases, J shed 6 bases, and the junction held 6 bases outside the gene matches. The length of the CDR3 is 13 residues. CDR3 DNA: TGTGCCAGCAGCGCAGACAGGGGAGCTGAAGCTTTCTTT. It specifies CASSADRGAEAFF.

V usage is TRBV7-2 and J usage is TRBJ2-1; a possible D gene is TRBD2 (5 bases). V was cut by 3 bases and J by 1 base, with 10 bases left in between. Germline V gives CDR1 SGHTA, CDR2 FQGNSA. This CDR3 comprises 15 residues. CDR3 protein: CASSLGSESYNEQFF. For the CDR3, the DNA is TGTGCCAGCAGCTTGGGTAGCGAGTCCTACAATGAGCAGTTCTTC.

The CDR3 DNA follows: TGTGCCAGCTCACAGAGACAGGGGAGGATAATGAACACTGAAGCTTTCTTT. Translation: CASSQRQGRIMNTEAFF. The chain uses TRBV18 and TRBJ1-1; TRBD1 agrees at 8 bases. Trimming removed 4 bases from V and 0 bases from J; junction bases left unmatched: 10. The V gene's germline CDR1 is KGHSH and CDR2 LQKENI. CDR3 length: 17 residues.

This clone was seen more than once but under ten times. J is TRBJ2-7 and V is TRBV7-8, with 7 bases identical to TRBD2. CDR3 length: 16 amino acids. The germline V gene encodes CDR1 SGHVS and CDR2 FQNEAQ. V shed 1 base and J 3 bases; nucleotides not matched to a gene: 9. The CDR3 spells CASSLGAPGTNYEQYF. As DNA, the CDR3 is TGTGCCAGCAGCTTAGGGGCCCCCGGGACTAACTACGAGCAGTACTTC. Full variable domain (rest looked up from reference TRBV7-8 and TRBJ2-7): GAGVSQSPRYKVAKRGQDVALRCDPISGHVSLFWYQQALGQGPEFLTYFQNEAQLDKSGLPSDRFFAERPEGSVSTLKIQRTQQEDSAVYLCASSLGAPGTNYEQYFGPGTRLTVT.

The chain links TRBV19 to TRBJ2-5, with TRBD1 matching 9 bases. V lost 2 bases and J lost 5; bases outside the gene matches: 6. The germline V gene has CDR1 LNHDA and CDR2 SQIVND (reference sequence). CDR3 size: 15 residues. In nucleotides, the CDR3 is TGTGCCAGTAGTATACAACAGGGGGCTTATGAGACCCAGTACTTC. Amino acid sequence: CASSIQQGAYETQYF.

A word on this clone: In the same sample, other DNA sequences code for this CDR3. V usage is TRBV5-5 and J usage is TRBJ2-1; the match to TRBD2 covers 11 bases. CDR1 and CDR2 (germline): SGHKS, YYEKEE (reference sequence). The J segment lost 4 bases and the V segment lost 0 bases, leaving 0 bases of the junction unmatched. The CDR3 runs to 15 residues. The CDR3 DNA sequence: TGTGCCAGCAGCTTGGGACTAGCGGGATACAATGAGCAGTTCTTC. It is translated as CASSLGLAGYNEQFF. Combining the CDR3 with reference TRBV5-5 and TRBJ2-1 gives the whole variable domain DAGVTQSPTHLIKTRGQQVTLRCSPISGHKSVSWYQQVLGQGPQFIFQYYEKEERGRGNFPDRFSARQFPNYSSELNVNALLLGDSALYLCASSLGLAGYNEQFFGPGTRLTVL.

This clone was picked up one time. The V gene is TRBV5-6, the J gene TRBJ1-6; D ambiguous. Trimming left V 0 bases short and J 10 bases short, with 14 bases between. Germline values: CDR1 SGHDT, CDR2 YYEEEE. This CDR3 contains 15 residues. This chain's CDR3 is CASSLVTDLESPLHF. The DNA for the CDR3 is TGTGCCAGCAGCTTGGTAACAGATTTAGAGTCACCCCTCCACTTT.

The chain links TRBV4-1 to TRBJ2-3; 8 bases align to TRBD2. Per the germline V gene, CDR1 is MGHRA and CDR2 is YSYEKL. The V and J ends lost 1 base and 5 bases, in that order; junction bases with no gene match: 8. The CDR3 runs 16 residues. This CDR3 reads CASSQAGGPSVDTQYF. The CDR3, as DNA: TGCGCCAGCAGCCAAGCGGGAGGGCCCTCTGTAGATACGCAGTATTTT.

V is TRBV21-1 and J is TRBJ2-7; the table calls TRBD2, which could not be checked here. TRBV21-1 is a documented pseudogene. This CDR3 spans 16 amino acids. CDR3 loop: CASSPQGPGNLYEQYF. In DNA form, the CDR3 reads TGTGCCAGCAGCCCCCAAGGCCCGGGGAACCTCTACGAGCAGTACTTC.

A few counts support this clone. The J gene is TRBJ1-2, the V gene TRBV5-8; D ambiguous. Germline V lookup: CDR1 SGHTS, CDR2 YDEGEE. The CDR3 is 12 amino acids. Trimming cost V 2 bases and J 4 bases, with 6 bases left between them. The CDR3 loop reads CASSFGSYGYTF. The CDR3 nucleotides are TGTGCCAGCAGCTTCGGGAGCTATGGCTACACCTTC.